One sample yielded the 10 T cell receptor beta chains listed below, sequenced in a study of T cells in Graves' hyperthyroidism and ophthalmopathy. It was RNA transcripts that yielded the amplified TCR beta CDR3 regions. Primed by the HTBI set, a first-round RT-PCR was run on the TCR CDR3. TCRdb ran MiXCR on the multiplex PCR reads and lists one entry per CDR3 protein. Of roughly 580,000 distinct CDR3 sequences listed, just over 45% are singletons. The sequencing sample was made of peripheral blood or thyroid tissue (not recorded which). Source of these receptors: a woman in her late teens or twenties with Graves' hyperthyroidism.

This clonotype was recorded at least ten times. This chain joins TRBV10-3 and TRBJ1-4; D not resolved. V lost 10 bases and J lost 0, with 12 bases in between. CDR3 length equals 14 residues. Germline V CDR1 and CDR2: ENHRY, SYGVKD. Written as DNA, the CDR3 is TGTGCCACCTCCGTCGAGGCAACTAATGAAAAACTGTTTTTT. The encoded protein is CATSVEATNEKLFF.

This clonotype was observed a single time. The rearrangement joins TRBV7-9 to TRBJ2-7, with D tentatively TRBD2 (6 bases). The V gene lost 5 bases and the J gene lost 0 bases, with 14 bases spanning the gap. This CDR3 is 15 amino acids long. Germline V lookup: CDR1 SEHNR, CDR2 FQNEAQ (reference sequence). CDR3 nucleotides: TGTGCCAGCAGCCAAGGCGGGACGGACTCCTACGAGCAGTACTTC. This sequence encodes CASSQGGTDSYEQYF.

The gene calls are TRBV7-7 and TRBJ1-3; D is undetermined. V lost 5 bases, J lost 7 bases, and 18 bases lay in between. CDR3 length equals 15 residues. Germline V lookup: CDR1 SSHAT, CDR2 FNYEAQ (reference sequence). The CDR3 loop reads CASSPRNTPGNTIYF. CDR3 coding DNA: TGTGCCAGCAGCCCGAGGAACACCCCGGGGAACACCATATATTTT.

Details on this clonotype: The junction departs from germline at one end; a sequencing error may be responsible. This chain uses TRBV25-1 with TRBJ1-2; the D is unclear. Germline V gene data show CDR1 as MGHDK and CDR2 as SYGVNS. The CDR3 is 14 amino acids. In DNA form, the CDR3 reads TGCGCCAGCAGCTCATCGGGAGCTAACTATGGCTACACCTTC. It codes for CASSSSGANYGYTF.

This clonotype was counted many times. The chain links TRBV2 to TRBJ2-7, with TRBD2 identical over 10 bases. CDR1 and CDR2 (germline): SNHLY, FYNNEI. Trimming took 6 bases from V and 0 from J; bases not matched to a gene: 2. The CDR3 has 14 amino acids. As DNA, the CDR3 is TGTGCCAGCAGAGCTAGCGGGAGCTCCTACGAGCAGTACTTC. This translates into CASRASGSSYEQYF.

This clonotype was counted ten times or more. The V call is TRBV2, the J call TRBJ1-2; 7 positions agree with TRBD1. The CDR3 consists of 13 residues. CDR1 and CDR2 (germline): SNHLY, FYNNEI. Unmatched junction bases numbered 9, after V lost 10 bases and J lost 4 bases. Here the CDR3 reads CANRDRTFYGYTF. The DNA for the CDR3 is TGTGCCAACCGGGACAGAACATTCTATGGCTACACCTTC.

The gene calls are TRBV5-1 and TRBJ2-5; maybe TRBD2 (6 bases). Germline assignment: CDR1 SGHRS and CDR2 YFSETQ. Trimming removed 3 bases at V and 4 bases at J, with 13 bases between. The CDR3 runs 14 residues. CDR3 protein: CASSSGEGGETQYF. The CDR3 DNA reads as TGCGCCAGCAGCTCGGGTGAGGGAGGAGAGACCCAGTACTTC.

This clonotype was observed a handful of times. The rearrangement links TRBV2 to TRBJ1-1; 8 bases align to TRBD1. Germline loops: CDR1 SNHLY, CDR2 FYNNEI. V was pared by 10 bases and J by 7 bases, with 14 bases of the junction left unmatched. CDR3 length equals 14 residues. CDR3 in DNA: TGTGCCACGAGACAGGGGCGAGAATATATTGAAGCTTTCTTT. It encodes CATRQGREYIEAFF.

This clonotype was seen ten or more times. The chain is built from TRBV10-3 and TRBJ1-1, with D unclear. Trimming took off 4 bases at V and 0 bases at J, with 6 bases between the two ends. Germline CDR1 ENHRY, CDR2 SYGVKD. The CDR3 length is 13 residues. The CDR3 region is CAISGVMNTEAFF. The CDR3 nucleotides read TGTGCCATCAGTGGAGTGATGAACACTGAAGCTTTCTTT.

The chain combines TRBV7-3 with TRBJ1-1; tentative D call: TRBD1 (5 bases). CDR1 and CDR2 (germline): SGHTA, FQGTGA. The V gene lost 1 base and the J gene lost 0 bases, with 12 bases spanning the gap. The CDR3 extends over 16 amino acids. The CDR3: CASSLNPGHMNTEAFF. The CDR3 DNA reads as TGTGCCAGCAGCTTAAACCCGGGGCACATGAACACTGAAGCTTTCTTT.